One and the same sample provided the 25 T cell receptor beta chains below, sequenced in a study of blood T cell repertoires in COVID-19. Generated by immunoSEQ multiplex PCR, the TCRdb table keeps only in-frame clones and is missing some. The repertoire holds 93,000 or so clones, with roughly 85% as singletons. Sequenced material: peripheral blood. The receptor source for this set is a man in his fifties in a cohort sampled during active COVID-19.

This chain connects TRBV7-2 to TRBJ2-7; D is uncertain. The germline V gene has CDR1 SGHTA and CDR2 FQGNSA. V was pared by 6 bases and J by 2 bases, with 11 bases between. CDR3 length equals 13 residues. In DNA, the CDR3 is TGTGCCAGCAGTAGAAGCTCCACCTACGAGCAGTACGTC. Translation: CASSRSSTYEQYV.

The rearrangement links TRBV7-9 to TRBJ2-3; possible D gene TRBD1, 5 bases. The ends were cut back, 3 bases at V and 2 bases at J, with 12 bases in the middle. Germline-derived CDR1 and CDR2 are SEHNR and FQNEAQ (reference sequence). This CDR3 is built from 15 residues. The CDR3 region has the DNA TGTGCCAGCAGCTTCTGGCGACAGCTCACAGATACGCAGTATTTT. Translation: CASSFWRQLTDTQYF.

This chain links TRBV29-1 with TRBJ2-7; 7 bases match TRBD1. CDR3 size: 12 residues. CDR1 and CDR2 (germline): SQVTM, ANQGSEA. V was clipped by 7 bases and J by 12 bases; unmatched bases: 15. The CDR3 is CSAWDSAERLYV. CDR3 sequence (DNA): TGCAGCGCATGGGACAGCGCCGAACGGCTGTACGTC.

The DNA of the CDR3 is TGTGCCAGCAGTGATACAGGATCCTACAATGAGCAGTTCTTC. Its protein product is CASSDTGSYNEQFF. V gene TRBV25-1 combines with J gene TRBJ2-1; weak D call: TRBD1 (5 bases). The V end lost 3 bases, the J end lost 1 base, and 7 bases lay between the germline ends. This CDR3 contains 14 residues. Germline lookup yields CDR1 MGHDK and CDR2 SYGVNS.

The rearrangement uses TRBV5-1 and TRBJ2-1; 8 bases line up with TRBD2. V shed 4 bases, J shed 1 base, and the junction held 7 bases outside the gene matches. CDR1 is SGHRS, CDR2 YFSETQ, per germline. The CDR3 runs 16 residues. CDR3 amino acids: CASSTRSGGSYNEQFF. The CDR3 region has the DNA TGCGCCAGCAGCACCCGCTCGGGAGGGTCCTACAATGAGCAGTTCTTC.

The V and J genes are TRBV4-3 and TRBJ2-2, with TRBD1 as a possible D gene (6 bases). Germline CDR1 and CDR2: LGHNA and YSLEER. The length of the CDR3 is 16 residues. The V gene lost 3 bases and the J gene lost 7 bases, with 18 bases spanning the gap. The CDR3 coding sequence is TGCGCCAGCAGCCAGGATCCCGGCAGGGGAATCGGGGAGCTGTTTTTT. Encoded protein: CASSQDPGRGIGELFF.

The chain recombines TRBV5-1 with TRBJ2-5, with D possibly being TRBD2 (6 bases). Germline-derived CDR1 and CDR2 are SGHRS and YFSETQ. Trimming took off 0 bases at V and 3 bases at J, with 12 bases between the two ends. CDR3 size: 15 residues. DNA for the CDR3: TGCGCCAGCAGCTTGGGTGGAGGGGTAAAAGAGACCCAGTACTTC. This encodes CASSLGGGVKETQYF.

This chain connects TRBV11-3 to TRBJ2-1, with 7 bases aligning to TRBD2. The ends lost 2 bases at V and 5 bases at J; junction bases unmatched: 15. CDR3 size: 18 residues. Per the germline V gene, CDR1 is SGHNT and CDR2 is YENEEA. The CDR3 sequence is CASSLSRGLTTDHNEQFF. Here the CDR3 DNA reads TGTGCCAGCAGCTTATCGCGGGGGTTGACGACTGATCACAATGAGCAGTTCTTC.

A remark on this clone: An end of the junction does not agree with germline; a read error may underlie this. The chain has TRBV6-1 and TRBJ2-1; D may be TRBD2 (5 bases). Looked up from germline, CDR1 is MNHNS and CDR2 is SASEGT. The CDR3 totals 13 residues. For the CDR3, the DNA is TGTGCCAGCACTGAATCTAGCTTAAGACAGCAGTTCTTC. Its translation: CASTESSLRQQFF.

This chain connects TRBV29-1 to TRBJ2-2; TRBD2 is a possible D gene (5 bases). CDR1 and CDR2 from the germline V gene are SQVTM and ANQGSEA. CDR3 length: 12 residues. Trimming removed 4 bases from V and 6 bases from J, with 9 bases in between. CDR3 DNA: TGCAGCGTTGGAATCGGGGCCGGGGAGCTGTTTTTT. Protein sequence: CSVGIGAGELFF.

The CDR3 here is CASSSPQRGNDEQFF. CDR3 DNA sequence: TGTGCCAGCAGCTCCCCTCAGCGGGGGAACGATGAGCAGTTCTTC. This chain joins TRBV7-3 and TRBJ2-1, with TRBD2 matching 8 bases. The CDR3 runs to 15 residues. Germline values: CDR1 SGHTA, CDR2 FQGTGA. V trimming: 4 bases; J trimming: 8 bases; junction bases outside the gene matches: 10.

The gene calls are TRBV18 and TRBJ1-1, with 7 bases lining up with TRBD1. In germline, CDR1 is KGHSH, CDR2 LQKENI. V shed 2 bases, J shed 7 bases, and the junction held 10 bases outside the gene matches. This CDR3 is 15 amino acids long. CDR3 DNA sequence: TGTGCCAGCTCACCAAACCGACAGGGATCGGATGAAGCTTTCTTT. Protein: CASSPNRQGSDEAFF.

The CDR3 nucleotides read TGTGCCAGCTCACCCGCGGGACTTATCTACAATGAGCAGTTCTTC. This encodes CASSPAGLIYNEQFF. This chain links TRBV18 with TRBJ2-1, with a tentative D call TRBD2 (6 bases). Trimming cost V 3 bases and J 3 bases, with 12 bases left between them. This CDR3 region has 15 residues. Germline loops: CDR1 KGHSH, CDR2 LQKENI.

This chain connects TRBV5-1 to TRBJ1-1; the D gene is possibly TRBD1 (6 bases). V gave up 1 base and J gave up 7 bases, with 14 bases separating them. CDR3 length: 14 amino acids. Germline V gene sequence: CDR1 SGHRS, CDR2 YFSETQ. Here the CDR3 reads CASSLRTAPVEAFF. CDR3 nucleotide sequence: TGCGCCAGCAGCTTGAGGACAGCCCCCGTTGAAGCTTTCTTT.

The J gene is TRBJ1-3, the V gene TRBV5-1; 9 positions agree with TRBD1. Germline assignment: CDR1 SGHRS and CDR2 YFSETQ. V shed 0 bases, J shed 0 bases, and the junction held 4 bases outside the gene matches. The CDR3 is 17 amino acids. CDR3 amino acids: CASSLAATGGSGNTIYF. The CDR3 nucleotides are TGCGCCAGCAGCTTGGCCGCGACAGGGGGCTCTGGAAACACCATATATTTT.

The CDR3 reads CASSPGLAETHLETQYF. The CDR3 DNA reads as TGTGCCAGCAGCCCGGGACTAGCGGAAACCCATTTAGAGACCCAGTACTTC. J is TRBJ2-5 and V is TRBV5-4; 11 positions agree with TRBD2. This CDR3 has 17 amino acids. Germline V gene sequence: CDR1 SGHNT, CDR2 YYREEE (reference sequence). V shed 4 bases, J shed 4 bases, and the junction held 12 bases outside the gene matches.

The chain recombines TRBV28 with TRBJ2-2; D possibly corresponds to TRBD1 (6 bases). Germline values: CDR1 MDHEN, CDR2 SYDVKM. The CDR3 totals 13 residues. V lost 8 bases to trimming and J lost 5 bases, with 12 bases between them. The CDR3 DNA sequence: TGTGCCAGCTCCCCAGGGGAAACCGGGGAGCTGTTTTTT. It yields the protein CASSPGETGELFF.

This clone has just one count. The chain is built from TRBV5-5 and TRBJ1-3, with a possible D match to TRBD1 (5 bases). The germline V gene encodes CDR1 SGHKS and CDR2 YYEKEE (reference sequence). The ends were cut back, 4 bases at V and 4 bases at J, with 21 bases in the middle. The CDR3 extends over 17 amino acids. CDR3 amino acids: CASSPTRDRLRGNTIYF. CDR3 DNA: TGTGCCAGCAGCCCAACCCGAGACAGACTTCGCGGAAACACCATATATTTT.

The genes are TRBV25-1 and TRBJ2-2; a weak D match, TRBD1 (6 bases). This CDR3 is built from 14 residues. V dropped 6 bases and J dropped 3 bases, with 11 bases sitting between them. CDR1 and CDR2 from the germline V gene are MGHDK and SYGVNS. This CDR3 is CASRRGTDTGELFF. The CDR3 DNA follows: TGTGCCAGCAGAAGGGGGACGGACACCGGGGAGCTGTTTTTT.

The chain is built from TRBV4-1 and TRBJ1-5, with 7 bases aligning to TRBD1. The germline CDR1 and CDR2 sequences are MGHRA and YSYEKL. The J segment lost 4 bases and the V segment lost 1 base, leaving 7 bases of the junction unmatched. This CDR3 spans 16 amino acids. In DNA form, the CDR3 reads TGCGCCAGCAGCCAAGTCCTTCAGGGGGAGAATCAGCCCCAGCATTTT. Its protein is CASSQVLQGENQPQHF.

The rearrangement uses TRBV18 and TRBJ1-2; D unresolved. The germline V gene has CDR1 KGHSH and CDR2 LQKENI. V dropped 6 bases and J dropped 1 base, with 12 bases sitting between them. The CDR3 runs 14 residues. The CDR3 region is CASSLDRDNYGYTF. CDR3 in DNA: TGTGCCAGCTCCCTCGATCGGGATAACTATGGCTACACCTTC.

The chain combines TRBV24-1 with TRBJ2-1; TRBD1 matches 8 bases. From germline, CDR1 is KGHDR and CDR2 SFDVKD. CDR3 length: 17 amino acids. Germline trimming cut 3 bases from V and 6 bases from J; bases unmatched to any gene: 12. CDR3 sequence: CATSDLGQGRSVNEQFF. CDR3 nucleotides: TGTGCCACCAGTGATCTCGGACAGGGTAGGTCGGTCAATGAGCAGTTCTTC.

Worth noting for this clone: The junction departs from the called germline gene at one end, perhaps through a read error. Written as DNA, the CDR3 is TGTGCCACCAGCACACAGGTGAAAACTGAAGCTTTCTTT. This codes for CATSTQVKTEAFF. This sequence joins TRBV15 and TRBJ1-1, with D possibly being TRBD1 (5 bases). The CDR3 runs 13 residues. Germline V gene data show CDR1 as LNHNV and CDR2 as YYDKDF (reference sequence).

This sequence joins TRBV6-5 and TRBJ1-6, with 9 bases lining up with TRBD1. Trimming took 8 bases from V and 13 from J; bases not matched to a gene: 12. Germline lookup yields CDR1 MNHEY and CDR2 SVGAGI. This CDR3 spans 14 amino acids. The CDR3 region has the DNA TGTGCCAGCGCCACCGGACAGGGGCTAGGGCCCCTCCACTTT. It codes for CASATGQGLGPLHF.

The chain joins TRBV10-3 to TRBJ2-1, with 10 bases fitting TRBD1. The germline V gene encodes CDR1 ENHRY and CDR2 SYGVKD. CDR3 size: 15 residues. J was trimmed by 7 bases and V by 4 bases; bases with no gene match: 7. The CDR3 DNA follows: TGTGCCATCAGTGGCACCGGGACAGGGGATAATGAGCAGTTCTTC. Protein product: CAISGTGTGDNEQFF.